The T cell receptor (beta chain) described here comes from a study of blood T cell repertoires in COVID-19. A Seattle source enrolled patients during active infection and followed them longitudinally. Authors' analysis steps: Estimation of nucleated cell counts was performed using reference gene primer amplification. The protocol was immunoSEQ multiplex PCR, while the TCRdb copy is restricted to in-frame clones and leaves out a portion. For V, J and clone size, that table is used; D and trimming come from the DNA. The table shows some 370,000 clones, with around 87% occurring only once. The CDR3 sequence is 14 residues long. Germline V gene sequence: CDR1 MNHEY, CDR2 SVGAGI. V lost 5 bases and J 3 bases, leaving 13 bases between the germline ends.

Sequences were obtained from peripheral blood. The rearrangement links TRBV6-5 to TRBJ1-2, with D perhaps TRBD1 (5 bases). This receptor was taken from a woman aged 25 to 39 with COVID-19, enrolled during active disease. CDR3 DNA: TGTGCCAGCAGTCGCGGAGGGGAACACTATGGCTACACCTTC. Amino acids: CASSRGGEHYGYTF.